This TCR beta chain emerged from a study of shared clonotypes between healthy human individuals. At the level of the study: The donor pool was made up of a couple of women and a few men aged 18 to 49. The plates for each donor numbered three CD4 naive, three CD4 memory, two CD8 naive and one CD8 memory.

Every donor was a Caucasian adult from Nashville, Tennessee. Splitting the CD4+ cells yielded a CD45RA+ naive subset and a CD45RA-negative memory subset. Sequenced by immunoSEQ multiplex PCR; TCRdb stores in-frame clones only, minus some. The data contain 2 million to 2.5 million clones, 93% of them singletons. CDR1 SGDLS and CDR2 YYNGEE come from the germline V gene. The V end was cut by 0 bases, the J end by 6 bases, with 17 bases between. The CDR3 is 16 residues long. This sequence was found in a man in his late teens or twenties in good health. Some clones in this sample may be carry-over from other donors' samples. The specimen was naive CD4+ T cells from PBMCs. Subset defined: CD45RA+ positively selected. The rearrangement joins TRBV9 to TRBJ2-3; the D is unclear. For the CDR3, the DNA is TGTGCCAGCAGCGTAGGGGGTCGGTTCTTGCTTGATACGCAGTATTTT. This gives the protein CASSVGGRFLLDTQYF. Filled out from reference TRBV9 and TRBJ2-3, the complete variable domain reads DSGVTQTPKHLITATGQRVTLRCSPRSGDLSVYWYQQSLDQGLQFLIQYYNGEERAKGNILERFSAQQFPDLHSELNLSSLELGDSALYFCASSVGGRFLLDTQYFGPGTRLTVL.